Each of the 18 T cell receptor beta chains below was sequenced from the same sample in a study of T cells after posttransplantation cyclophosphamide. Treatment was busulfan-fludarabine conditioning, a marrow graft, and cyclophosphamide on days +3 and +4. Clones were sequenced by immunoSEQ multiplex PCR, and TCRdb holds only the in-frame ones, with some missing. The record shows tens of thousands of clones for this sample, with no singletons present. Sequenced material: PBMCs, taken after allogeneic stem cell transplant with posttransplant cyclophosphamide. All receptors derive from a young adult male patient who received an allogeneic stem cell transplant from a related donor, was CMV-positive, and had no GVHD. The graft donor may have contributed some T cells.

The table lists this clone with many counts. The gene calls are TRBV7-2 and TRBJ2-7, with TRBD2 identical over 11 bases. The V and J ends lost 5 bases and 4 bases, in that order; junction bases with no gene match: 4. CDR1 is SGHTA, CDR2 FQGNSA, per germline. CDR3 size: 14 residues. The CDR3 loop reads CASSITSGSYEQYF. CDR3 nucleotides: TGTGCCAGCAGCATTACTAGCGGGAGTTACGAGCAGTACTTC. The full variable domain, in which reference TRBV7-2 and TRBJ2-7 provide the parts outside the CDR3, is GAGVSQSPSNKVTEKGKDVELRCDPISGHTALYWYRQSLGQGLEFLIYFQGNSAPDKSGLPSDRFSAERTGGSVSTLTIQRTQQEDSAVYLCASSITSGSYEQYFGPGTRLTVT.

In this sample, this clone turned up many times. The genes are TRBV7-3 and TRBJ2-5, with TRBD2 identical over 7 bases. After removal of 2 bases from V and 4 bases from J, the junction contained 7 bases not matched to a gene. The CDR3 extends over 15 amino acids. Germline V lookup: CDR1 SGHTA, CDR2 FQGTGA. In DNA form, the CDR3 reads TGTGCCAGCAGCTTAGGGGCTAGCGGTACAGAGACCCAGTACTTC. Translation gives CASSLGASGTETQYF.

This clone was found many times. The chain links TRBV7-6 to TRBJ1-2; 8 bases align to TRBD1. CDR1 SGHVS and CDR2 FNYEAQ come from the germline V gene. CDR3 length equals 15 residues. Trimming took 0 bases from V and 4 from J; bases not matched to a gene: 4. CDR3 region: CASSLAETGAYGYTF. CDR3 sequence (DNA): TGTGCCAGCAGCTTAGCGGAGACAGGGGCCTATGGCTACACCTTC.

This clone was counted at least ten times. The rearrangement links TRBV7-9 to TRBJ2-1; TRBD2 is a possible D gene (5 bases). The CDR3 sequence is 16 residues long. Germline V lookup: CDR1 SEHNR, CDR2 FQNEAQ (reference sequence). V was cut by 5 bases and J by 4 bases, with 18 bases left in between. CDR3 residues: CASSPQRSGLYNEQFF. CDR3 in DNA: TGTGCCAGCAGCCCCCAGAGAAGCGGCTTGTACAATGAGCAGTTCTTC.

In its sample, this clone was seen many times. The rearrangement joins TRBV5-1 to TRBJ2-7; TRBD1 aligns across 7 bases. V lost 1 base, J lost 5 bases, and 12 bases stayed unmatched. Germline V gene lookup returns CDR1 SGHRS and CDR2 YFSETQ. The CDR3 spans 16 residues. CDR3 residues: CASSLPVGQTIHEQYF. In DNA form, the CDR3 reads TGCGCCAGCAGCTTGCCCGTGGGACAGACTATCCACGAGCAGTACTTC.

This clone has a count of ten or more. The chain employs TRBV5-1 and TRBJ2-2, with a weak D call TRBD1 (6 bases). Germline assignment: CDR1 SGHRS and CDR2 YFSETQ. CDR3 size: 15 residues. Trimming stripped 0 bases from V and 4 bases from J, with 10 bases between. CDR3 sequence (DNA): TGCGCCAGCAGCTTGGGCGACAGGCCCACCGGGGAGCTGTTTTTT. Amino acid sequence: CASSLGDRPTGELFF.

At least ten counts were recorded for this clone. The rearrangement uses TRBV10-3 and TRBJ2-5, with 7 bases matching TRBD1. Germline trimming cut 0 bases from V and 2 bases from J; bases unmatched to any gene: 0. CDR1 and CDR2 from the germline V gene are ENHRY and SYGVKD. The CDR3 sequence is 14 residues long. The CDR3 loop is CAISESGQQETQYF. CDR3 sequence (DNA): TGTGCCATCAGTGAGTCGGGACAGCAAGAGACCCAGTACTTC.

This clone was counted many times. The chain has TRBV27 and TRBJ2-7, with TRBD1 matching over 9 bases. The J segment lost 5 bases and the V segment lost 5 bases, leaving 10 bases of the junction unmatched. Germline CDR1 MNHEY, CDR2 SMNVEV (reference sequence). The length of the CDR3 is 15 residues. CDR3 sequence: CASSVPGQGRDEQYF. The CDR3 coding sequence is TGTGCCAGCAGTGTACCGGGACAGGGTAGGGACGAGCAGTACTTC.

This clone was seen many times. The chain carries TRBV11-2 and TRBJ2-1; D is unresolved. Trimming pared 2 bases from V and 0 bases from J, leaving 11 bases between. The CDR3 contains 16 residues. Germline V CDR1 and CDR2: SGHAT, FQNNGV. CDR3 sequence reads: CASSLFSGSSYNEQFF. DNA for the CDR3: TGTGCCAGCAGCTTATTCTCGGGTAGCTCCTACAATGAGCAGTTCTTC.

At least ten counts were recorded for this clone. J is TRBJ2-7 and V is TRBV7-2; TRBD2 aligns across 8 bases. The CDR3 runs to 14 residues. V shed 5 bases, J shed 6 bases, and the junction held 9 bases outside the gene matches. The V gene's germline CDR1 is SGHTA and CDR2 FQGNSA. In DNA, the CDR3 is TGTGCCAGCAGCATAAAGCGGGAGTTCGGCGAGCAGTACTTC. Residues: CASSIKREFGEQYF.

This clone occurred many times. V gene TRBV11-2 combines with J gene TRBJ2-7; TRBD1 is a possible D gene (5 bases). The CDR3 consists of 15 residues. Germline CDR1 SGHAT, CDR2 FQNNGV. V lost 1 base and J lost 5, with 15 bases in between. The CDR3 spells CASSLGTQGRHEQYF. The CDR3 DNA sequence: TGTGCCAGCAGCTTAGGCACGCAGGGAAGGCACGAGCAGTACTTC.

This clone was observed at least ten times. The chain combines TRBV25-1 with TRBJ1-4; D perhaps matches TRBD1 (5 bases). The ends were cut back, 3 bases at V and 2 bases at J, with 10 bases in the middle. This CDR3 is 15 amino acids long. Germline CDR1 and CDR2: MGHDK and SYGVNS. Here the CDR3 DNA reads TGTGCCAGCAGTGAGTTTGGGGGGACTAATGAAAAACTGTTTTTT. This sequence encodes CASSEFGGTNEKLFF.

There are many counts of this clone. The rearrangement joins TRBV5-1 to TRBJ2-3; 14 nucleotides line up with TRBD2. The CDR3 runs to 17 residues. Germline CDR1 reads SGHRS; CDR2 reads YFSETQ. J lost 6 bases, V lost 1 base, and 7 bases had no gene match. The CDR3 here is CASSLTGTSGRGDTQYF. CDR3 nucleotides: TGCGCCAGCAGCTTGACCGGGACTAGCGGGAGAGGTGATACGCAGTATTTT.

This clone was counted at least ten times. This chain joins TRBV5-1 and TRBJ1-2, with TRBD1 matching 8 bases. The CDR3 contains 13 residues. Trimming cost V 3 bases and J 4 bases; bases outside gene matches: 2. Germline values: CDR1 SGHRS, CDR2 YFSETQ. The CDR3 spells CASSSGQAYGYTF. CDR3 bases: TGCGCCAGCAGCTCGGGACAGGCCTATGGCTACACCTTC. Full variable domain (remainder filled in from reference TRBV5-1 and TRBJ1-2): KAGVTQTPRYLIKTRGQQVTLSCSPISGHRSVSWYQQTPGQGLQFLFEYFSETQRNKGNFPGRFSGRQFSNSRSEMNVSTLELGDSALYLCASSSGQAYGYTFGSGTRLTVV.

This clone has at least ten counts. This chain uses TRBV25-1 with TRBJ2-4; unclear D gene. CDR1 is MGHDK, CDR2 SYGVNS, per germline. The V end lost 10 bases, the J end lost 0 bases, and 13 bases lay between the germline ends. The CDR3 is made up of 14 amino acids. The CDR3 protein is CANNEPIAKNIQYF. In DNA form, the CDR3 reads TGTGCCAACAACGAACCGATAGCCAAAAACATTCAGTACTTC.

In its sample, this clone was seen many times. The V gene is TRBV9, the J gene TRBJ2-1; 9 bases fit TRBD2. This CDR3 is 15 amino acids long. J was trimmed by 5 bases and V by 7 bases; bases with no gene match: 10. Germline CDR1 and CDR2: SGDLS and YYNGEE. The CDR3 sequence: CASGGRGLADNEQFF. The CDR3 DNA follows: TGTGCCAGCGGGGGGAGGGGACTAGCCGACAATGAGCAGTTCTTC.

This clone was seen at least ten times. The rearrangement links TRBV2 to TRBJ1-2; a weak D match, TRBD1 (5 bases). The CDR3 covers 15 residues. Deletions cut 7 bases from V and 2 bases from J, with 17 bases between. Germline-derived CDR1 and CDR2 are SNHLY and FYNNEI. The CDR3 DNA is TGTGCCAGCACCCAAACAGGAGTCCCCAACTATGGCTACACCTTC. As protein: CASTQTGVPNYGYTF.

This clone was observed at least ten times. The gene calls are TRBV7-8 and TRBJ1-6; TRBD1 is a possible D gene (5 bases). The germline gives CDR1 SGHVS, CDR2 FQNEAQ. V lost 5 bases and J 8 bases, leaving 13 bases between the germline ends. This CDR3 contains 14 residues. The CDR3 DNA sequence: TGTGCCAGCAGCCCGCAGGGATTTGATTCACCCCTCCACTTT. This translates into CASSPQGFDSPLHF.